This T cell receptor (beta chain) came from a study of somatic mutations in cytotoxic T cells in rheumatoid arthritis. Study in general: Each patient's diagnosis was followed right away by a blood draw (approximately 27 ml EDTA), before any treatment.

The length of the CDR3 is 15 residues. Trimming took off 5 bases at V and 0 bases at J, with 11 bases between the two ends. Germline V gene data show CDR1 as LNHDA and CDR2 as SQIVND (reference sequence). Concerning this clone itself: What it binds is unknown.

Broader study findings: Per patient, the largest CD8+ clone was found to exceed 20% of CD8+ cells in about an eighth of the roughly 65 cases. Age-matched healthy controls and rheumatoid arthritis patients had CD8+ T-cell clonality that did not differ significantly. A rise in CD8+ clonality with age was seen in rheumatoid arthritis patients but not in healthy controls.

Profiling relied on immunoSEQ multiplex PCR, and the TCRdb table lists in-frame clones only, not all of them. The sample comprises 25,000 to 30,000 clones, around 87% of which are singletons, and approximately 9.4% rests with the top ten. The material sequenced was CD8+ T cells sorted from blood. This TCR derives from an adult with rheumatoid arthritis. J is TRBJ1-5 and V is TRBV19, with D possibly TRBD1 on 5 matching bases. CDR3 in amino acids: CASSWDLYSNQPQHF. The CDR3 DNA reads as TGTGCCAGTAGTTGGGACCTCTATAGCAATCAGCCCCAGCATTTT.